This T cell receptor beta chain was found in a study of read filtering for tumor transcriptome and immune sequencing. Study-level information: Patients were 17 male and some 13 female, mean age roughly 68 years, range 47 to 80.

This clonotype was observed at least ten times. Its cognate antigen is unknown. The germline gives CDR1 SGHTA, CDR2 FQGNSA. This CDR3 region has 15 residues. With 2 bases clipped from V and 7 bases from J, the junction kept 6 bases outside the gene matches. This library used roughly 0.4 ug RNA and molecular barcoded adaptors spanning alpha/delta and beta/gamma chains. TCRdb used MiXCR to reprocess the reads, holding one entry per CDR3 protein. Among some 22,000 distinct CDR3 sequences listed, approximately 13% were seen once. Overall study results and limits: Without single-read clonotypes, shared clonotype proportions correlated more between IR-seq and RNA-seq.

The chain carries TRBV7-2 and TRBJ2-1, with 9 positions matching TRBD2. The sequence came from a donor at least 40 years old with multiple myeloma. The sample comprised a population of CD138-negative cells sorted from bone marrow. Here the CDR3 reads CASSLRREGPNEQFF. The CDR3 DNA follows: TGTGCCAGCAGCTTACGGCGGGAGGGCCCAAATGAGCAGTTCTTC.